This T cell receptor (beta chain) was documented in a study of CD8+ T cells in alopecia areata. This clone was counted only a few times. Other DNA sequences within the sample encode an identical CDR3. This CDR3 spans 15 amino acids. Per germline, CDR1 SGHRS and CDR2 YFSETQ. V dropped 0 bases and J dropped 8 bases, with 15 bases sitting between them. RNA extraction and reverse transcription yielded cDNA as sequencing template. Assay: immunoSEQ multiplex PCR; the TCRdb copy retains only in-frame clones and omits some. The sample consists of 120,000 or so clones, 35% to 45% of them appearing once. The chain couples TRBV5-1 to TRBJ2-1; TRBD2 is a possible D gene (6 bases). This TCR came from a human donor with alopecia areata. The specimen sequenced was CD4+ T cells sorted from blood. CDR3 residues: CASSLGRGRGDEQFF. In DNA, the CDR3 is TGCGCCAGCAGCTTGGGACGGGGGAGAGGCGATGAGCAGTTCTTC.